These 28 T cell receptor beta chains originate from one sample sequenced in a study of blood T cell repertoires in COVID-19. This table comes from immunoSEQ multiplex PCR, and its TCRdb copy is limited to in-frame clones, with some not included. The repertoire holds about 360,000 clones, with over 75% as singletons. Input material: PBMCs or T cells enriched from blood (not recorded which). The receptors were sampled from a woman between 40 and 50 years old with acute COVID-19.

The V and J genes are TRBV7-9 and TRBJ1-1; D remains ambiguous. Trimming took off 3 bases at V and 2 bases at J, with 13 bases between the two ends. CDR3 size: 15 residues. In germline, CDR1 is SEHNR, CDR2 FQNEAQ (reference sequence). CDR3 DNA sequence: TGTGCCAGCAGCTTTACACCAACGGGAAACACTGAAGCTTTCTTT. Protein product: CASSFTPTGNTEAFF.

The V gene is TRBV2, the J gene TRBJ2-1, with D possibly matching TRBD2 (5 bases). Between the trimmed V and J ends, which lost 8 bases and 4 bases, there was a span of 15 bases. The CDR3 covers 14 residues. Germline V gene data show CDR1 as SNHLY and CDR2 as FYNNEI. The CDR3 loop reads CASVPGVLYNEQFF. CDR3 bases: TGTGCCAGCGTACCCGGGGTTTTATACAATGAGCAGTTCTTC. The full variable domain, its missing parts supplied by reference TRBV2 and TRBJ2-1, is EPEVTQTPSHQVTQMGQEVILRCVPISNHLYFYWYRQILGQKVEFLVSFYNNEISEKSEIFDDQFSVERPDGSNFTLKIRSTKLEDSAMYFCASVPGVLYNEQFFGPGTRLTVL.

The genes are TRBV25-1 and TRBJ1-3; TRBD1 agrees at 7 bases. There are 14 residues in the CDR3. After removal of 5 bases from V and 8 bases from J, the junction contained 9 bases not matched to a gene. Germline CDR1 is MGHDK and CDR2 is SYGVNS. CDR3 in DNA: TGTGCCAGCAGTTTGGGGGCAGGGGGGTACACCATATATTTT. As protein: CASSLGAGGYTIYF.

The chain employs TRBV19 and TRBJ1-2; D gene uncertain. V lost 1 base, J lost 3 bases, and 12 bases lay in between. The CDR3 runs 15 residues. Germline V CDR1 and CDR2: LNHDA, SQIVND (reference sequence). DNA for the CDR3: TGTGCCAGTAGTATAGTTGGTCGAAGCGACTATGGCTACACCTTC. Amino acid sequence: CASSIVGRSDYGYTF.

The J gene is TRBJ2-5, the V gene TRBV2; a possible D gene is TRBD1 (6 bases). Trimming pared 3 bases from V and 4 bases from J, leaving 12 bases between. CDR3 length equals 14 residues. In germline, CDR1 is SNHLY, CDR2 FYNNEI. The CDR3 sequence: CASSESTGRETQYF. Written as DNA, the CDR3 is TGTGCCAGCAGTGAGAGTACAGGGCGAGAGACCCAGTACTTC.

The V call is TRBV27, the J call TRBJ1-1; TRBD1 matches 7 bases. The V segment lost 2 bases and the J segment 10 bases; nucleotides outside the gene matches: 10. There are 14 residues in the CDR3. Germline V gives CDR1 MNHEY, CDR2 SMNVEV (reference sequence). The CDR3 DNA sequence: TGTGCCAGCAGTTTACGAGACAGGGAAAACGGAGCTTTCTTT. As protein: CASSLRDRENGAFF.

This clone is a singleton in its sample. The chain carries TRBV19 and TRBJ1-6; D is perhaps TRBD1 (6 bases). CDR1 is LNHDA and CDR2 is SQIVND in the germline V gene (reference sequence). Trimming took off 3 bases at V and 8 bases at J, with 14 bases between the two ends. The length of the CDR3 is 15 residues. Here the CDR3 reads CASSIRGALDSPLHF. The CDR3 nucleotides are TGTGCCAGTAGTATTCGGGGGGCTTTGGATTCACCCCTCCACTTT. Complete variable domain (other parts from reference TRBV19 and TRBJ1-6): DGGITQSPKYLFRKEGQNVTLSCEQNLNHDAMYWYRQDPGQGLRLIYYSQIVNDFQKGDIAEGYSVSREKKESFPLTVTSAQKNPTAFYLCASSIRGALDSPLHFGNGTRLTVT.

The rearrangement links TRBV7-9 to TRBJ2-5; weak D call: TRBD1 (6 bases). Trimming left V 5 bases short and J 2 bases short, with 9 bases between. CDR3 length equals 13 residues. Germline CDR1 and CDR2: SEHNR and FQNEAQ (reference sequence). The CDR3 DNA follows: TGTGCCAGCAGCCCAACAGGGCAAGAGACCCAGTACTTC. Translation: CASSPTGQETQYF. The full variable domain, rest sourced from reference TRBV7-9 and TRBJ2-5, is DTGVSQNPRHKITKRGQNVTFRCDPISEHNRLYWYRQTLGQGPEFLTYFQNEAQLEKSRLLSDRFSAERPKGSFSTLEIQRTEQGDSAMYLCASSPTGQETQYFGPGTRLLVL.

This clone was observed a single time. The CDR3 DNA reads as TGTGCCAGTAGTATAGGGGGACAGCCCGTGTACGAGCAGTACTTC. It translates to CASSIGGQPVYEQYF. The chain combines TRBV19 with TRBJ2-7, with TRBD1 matching over 7 bases. V trimming: 1 base; J trimming: 4 bases; junction bases outside the gene matches: 7. CDR1 and CDR2 from the germline V gene are LNHDA and SQIVND (reference sequence). This CDR3 is 15 amino acids long.

The gene calls are TRBV10-2 and TRBJ1-1; possible D gene TRBD1, 6 bases. The CDR3 is 14 residues long. The V end was cut by 6 bases, the J end by 4 bases, with 15 bases between. Germline V gives CDR1 WSHSY, CDR2 SAAADI. The CDR3 protein is CASRVQGWSTEAFF. The DNA for the CDR3 is TGCGCCAGCAGAGTACAGGGATGGAGCACTGAAGCTTTCTTT.

The gene calls are TRBV7-9 and TRBJ1-6; 7 nucleotides align to TRBD1. The CDR3 totals 15 residues. Looked up from germline, CDR1 is SEHNR and CDR2 is FQNEAQ (reference sequence). The trim removed 4 bases at V and 9 bases at J, leaving 9 bases unmatched. The CDR3 DNA reads as TGTGCCAGCAGCTCCCAGGGGGAAGGGTCTTCACCCCTCCACTTT. It encodes CASSSQGEGSSPLHF.

This sequence joins TRBV6-2 or TRBV6-3 and TRBJ2-5, with 8 bases that match TRBD2. J lost 4 bases, V lost 0 bases, and 7 bases had no gene match. CDR1 is MNHEY, CDR2 SVGEGT, per germline. The CDR3 covers 16 residues. The CDR3 reads CASSYSLAGGRETQYF. The CDR3, as DNA: TGTGCCAGCAGTTACTCACTCGCGGGGGGTCGAGAGACCCAGTACTTC.

This rearrangement joins TRBV5-4 to TRBJ1-6; D remains unclear. This CDR3 comprises 14 residues. Germline V gives CDR1 SGHNT, CDR2 YYREEE (reference sequence). V dropped 1 base and J dropped 5 bases, with 7 bases sitting between them. CDR3 residues: CASSLTLDNSPLHF. CDR3 in DNA: TGTGCCAGCAGCTTGACTCTAGATAATTCACCCCTCCACTTT.

The gene calls are TRBV29-1 and TRBJ1-1; 9 bases map to TRBD1. Germline V CDR1 and CDR2: SQVTM, ANQGSEA. V shed 7 bases and J 2 bases; nucleotides not matched to a gene: 5. This CDR3 contains 13 residues. The CDR3 nucleotides are TGCAGCGACAACAGGGGGCTCAACACTGAAGCTTTCTTT. Its protein product is CSDNRGLNTEAFF.

The chain employs TRBV18 and TRBJ2-3; TRBD2 agrees at 7 bases. The germline CDR1 and CDR2 sequences are KGHSH and LQKENI. The CDR3 is made up of 16 amino acids. The ends lost 3 bases at V and 1 base at J; junction bases unmatched: 7. CDR3 nucleotide sequence: TGTGCCAGCTCACCGGGAGGGACGGGTGGCACAGATACGCAGTATTTT. Protein sequence: CASSPGGTGGTDTQYF.

The rearrangement links TRBV2 to TRBJ2-1, with D possibly TRBD1 on 6 matching bases. V dropped 8 bases and J dropped 4 bases, with 12 bases sitting between them. The CDR3 length is 13 residues. Germline V gene data show CDR1 as SNHLY and CDR2 as FYNNEI. For the CDR3, the DNA is TGTGCCAGCGGGAACAGGGTTTACAATGAGCAGTTCTTC. It is translated as CASGNRVYNEQFF. The full variable domain, completed using reference TRBV2 and TRBJ2-1, is EPEVTQTPSHQVTQMGQEVILRCVPISNHLYFYWYRQILGQKVEFLVSFYNNEISEKSEIFDDQFSVERPDGSNFTLKIRSTKLEDSAMYFCASGNRVYNEQFFGPGTRLTVL.

The rearrangement links TRBV11-2 to TRBJ2-7, with no clear D. With 2 bases removed from V and 6 bases from J, the gap between germline ends came to 5 bases. This CDR3 has 11 residues. Germline V gene data show CDR1 as SGHAT and CDR2 as FQNNGV. The CDR3 region is CASSLIREQYF. The CDR3 DNA reads TGTGCCAGCAGCTTAATCCGCGAGCAGTACTTC.

This chain connects TRBV9 to TRBJ1-5; D unclear. The V and J ends lost 3 bases and 9 bases respectively, with 13 bases between them. This CDR3 has 13 amino acids. CDR1 and CDR2 (germline): SGDLS, YYNGEE. CDR3 nucleotides: TGTGCCAGCAGCGCGACGGGGAGTGGGCCCCAGCATTTT. Its protein is CASSATGSGPQHF.

The chain couples TRBV18 to TRBJ2-1, with TRBD2 matching over 15 bases. V lost 5 bases, J lost 5 bases, and 10 bases stayed unmatched. Looked up from germline, CDR1 is KGHSH and CDR2 is LQKENI. The CDR3 totals 18 residues. The CDR3 sequence: CASSSSGLAGGLNNEQFF. CDR3 in DNA: TGTGCCAGCTCATCGTCCGGACTAGCGGGGGGGCTAAACAATGAGCAGTTCTTC.

The chain has TRBV13 and TRBJ2-7; 7 nucleotides align to TRBD2. The CDR3 loop spans 15 amino acids. Germline CDR1 PRHDT, CDR2 FYEKMQ (reference sequence). J gave up 0 bases and V 5 bases, and 7 bases lay outside the gene matches. CDR3 sequence (DNA): TGTGCCAGCAGCCTCAGCGGGGACCTCTCCTACGAGCAGTACTTC. Amino acid sequence: CASSLSGDLSYEQYF. The complete variable domain, with remaining parts taken from reference TRBV13 and TRBJ2-7, reads AAGVIQSPRHLIKEKRETATLKCYPIPRHDTVYWYQQGPGQDPQFLISFYEKMQSDKGSIPDRFSAQQFSDYHSELNMSSLELGDSALYFCASSLSGDLSYEQYFGPGTRLTVT.

The chain couples TRBV5-5 to TRBJ2-6; D gene ambiguous. Germline CDR1 reads SGHKS; CDR2 reads YYEKEE (reference sequence). V lost 5 bases to trimming and J lost 4 bases, with 7 bases between them. This CDR3 has 13 amino acids. The CDR3 nucleotides read TGTGCCAGCAGAAAGACAGGGGCCAACGTCCTGACTTTC. Translated: CASRKTGANVLTF.

The V and J genes are TRBV2 and TRBJ1-2; a possible D gene is TRBD1 (5 bases). The CDR3 covers 13 residues. Trimming pared 7 bases from V and 5 bases from J, leaving 14 bases between. From germline, CDR1 is SNHLY and CDR2 FYNNEI. The CDR3 DNA follows: TGTGCCAGCAATAGCAGGGAGGAGTATGGCTACACCTTC. Translation gives CASNSREEYGYTF.

The chain is built from TRBV12-2 and TRBJ2-1; the tabulated D call, TRBD1, remains unverified against the DNA. TRBV12-2 counts as a pseudogene. CDR3 length equals 16 residues. The CDR3 spells CASRLASRQKNNEQFF. CDR3 nucleotides: TGTGCAAGTCGCTTAGCGTCTCGACAAAAGAACAATGAGCAGTTCTTC.

V usage is TRBV11-2 and J usage is TRBJ1-1, with TRBD1 matching 9 bases. Trimming removed 6 bases from V and 10 bases from J; junction bases left unmatched: 6. This CDR3 region has 12 residues. CDR1 and CDR2 (germline): SGHAT, FQNNGV. The CDR3, as DNA: TGTGCCAGCAGTTTTACGGACAGGGGAGCTTTCTTT. Translated, it gives CASSFTDRGAFF.

In nucleotides, the CDR3 is TGTGCCAGCAGTTACTCGATCGGCGGATCCGGGACCGGGGAGCTGTTTTTT. It specifies CASSYSIGGSGTGELFF. The gene calls are TRBV6-2 or TRBV6-3 and TRBJ2-2; no definite D call. The CDR3 consists of 17 residues. Per germline, CDR1 MNHEY and CDR2 SVGEGT. V gave up 0 bases and J gave up 5 bases, with 16 bases separating them.

V usage is TRBV6-5 and J usage is TRBJ1-3, with D maybe TRBD1 (5 bases). The CDR3 length is 13 residues. V was clipped by 7 bases and J by 2 bases, with 9 bases between them. CDR1 is MNHEY and CDR2 is SVGAGI in the germline V gene. CDR3 region: CASIGVPGNTIYF. In DNA, the CDR3 is TGTGCCAGCATAGGGGTCCCTGGAAACACCATATATTTT.

The CDR3 DNA follows: TGTGCCACCAGCAGAGATCGGGGATTTAGTGAAAAACTGTTTTTT. This codes for CATSRDRGFSEKLFF. The chain joins TRBV15 to TRBJ1-4; no clear D gene. V lost 0 bases and J lost 7, with 12 bases in between. This CDR3 comprises 15 residues. Germline-derived CDR1 and CDR2 are LNHNV and YYDKDF (reference sequence).

The count of this clone is one. The chain carries TRBV21-1 and TRBJ2-3; the table's D gene call, TRBD2, was not cross checked with the DNA. TRBV21-1 is annotated as a pseudogene. The CDR3 length is 17 residues. In DNA form, the CDR3 reads TGTGCCAGCAGCAAAGTAGGGCGGGGGCTCCACACAGATACGCAGTATTTT. The encoded protein is CASSKVGRGLHTDTQYF.